This T cell receptor (beta chain) originates from a study of cytomegalovirus exposure and HLA in healthy donors. Findings and caveats of the study: Later work associated around 18,000 TCR beta sequences with HLA alleles at 0.05 false discovery rate. The study labeled approximately 150 TCR beta chains cytomegalovirus-associated.

This clone was seen just once. Its specificity is unknown. Vbeta (60) and Jbeta (13) primers were used in the PCR. Sequenced by immunoSEQ multiplex PCR; TCRdb stores in-frame clones only, minus some. This sample has approximately 150,000 clones, with around 86% found just once. From germline, CDR1 is PRHDT and CDR2 FYEKMQ (reference sequence). The CDR3 is made up of 12 amino acids. The V end lost 4 bases, the J end lost 7 bases, and 11 bases lay between the germline ends. This receptor was taken from a human donor in good health. The sequenced sample was PBMCs. The chain links TRBV13 to TRBJ2-7, with D uncertain. The CDR3 here is CASSSPGEEQYF. The CDR3 DNA sequence: TGTGCCAGCAGCTCACCCGGAGAGGAGCAGTACTTC.